Listed here are 6 T cell receptor beta chains from one sample, sequenced in a study of blood T cell repertoires in COVID-19. Using immunoSEQ multiplex PCR, the repertoire was profiled, and TCRdb retains in-frame clones only, with some absent. The table records around 320,000 clones, roughly 90% of them present only once. The specimen sequenced was PBMCs or T cells enriched from blood (not recorded which). Every receptor here comes from a woman younger than 30 with acute COVID-19.

This rearrangement joins TRBV11-1 to TRBJ2-7; perhaps TRBD2 as D (5 bases). Germline CDR1 and CDR2: SGHAT and FQDESV (reference sequence). Between the trimmed V and J ends, which lost 6 bases and 3 bases, there was a span of 18 bases. There are 15 residues in the CDR3. CDR3 DNA sequence: TGTGCCAGCAGTCCCCGGGTAAGCGGTTTCTACGAGCAGTACTTC. Translated, it gives CASSPRVSGFYEQYF.

The chain recombines TRBV28 with TRBJ2-7, with 9 bases matching TRBD1. V dropped 2 bases and J dropped 5; count of bases not matched to a gene: 7. The CDR3 sequence is 15 residues long. Germline CDR1 is MDHEN and CDR2 is SYDVKM. For the CDR3, the DNA is TGTGCCAGCAGTTTAAGTGGACAGGGGCCCAACGAGCAGTACTTC. Protein sequence: CASSLSGQGPNEQYF.

This chain uses TRBV28 with TRBJ2-1, with TRBD2 matching over 8 bases. Germline CDR1 and CDR2: MDHEN and SYDVKM. V was pared by 4 bases and J by 9 bases, with 14 bases of the junction left unmatched. The CDR3 consists of 16 residues. The CDR3 sequence is CASSYRPAGVGLEQFF. The CDR3 DNA is TGTGCCAGCAGTTACAGGCCAGCGGGAGTTGGGCTTGAGCAGTTCTTC. The whole variable domain, filled in from reference TRBV28 and TRBJ2-1, reads DVKVTQSSRYLVKRTGEKVFLECVQDMDHENMFWYRQDPGLGLRLIYFSYDVKMKEKGDIPEGYSVSREKKERFSLILESASTNQTSMYLCASSYRPAGVGLEQFFGPGTRLTVL.

This clone was seen a single time. V is TRBV9 and J is TRBJ2-2; D call uncertain. This CDR3 is built from 12 residues. V was clipped by 0 bases and J by 7 bases, with 4 bases between them. Germline V gene sequence: CDR1 SGDLS, CDR2 YYNGEE. DNA for the CDR3: TGTGCCAGCAGCGTAGGAGACGGGGAGCTGTTTTTT. It yields the protein CASSVGDGELFF.

The V call is TRBV19, the J call TRBJ1-6; D remains ambiguous. V was shortened by 5 bases and J by 5 bases, with 7 bases between the two germline ends. This CDR3 has 13 amino acids. CDR1 and CDR2 (germline): LNHDA, SQIVND (reference sequence). CDR3 coding DNA: TGTGCCAGTAGTCAAGACAATAATTCACCCCTCCACTTT. As protein: CASSQDNNSPLHF.

In this sample, this clone turned up once. The chain joins TRBV6-5 to TRBJ2-3, with TRBD2 matching over 7 bases. The trim removed 6 bases at V and 5 bases at J, leaving 11 bases unmatched. The CDR3 consists of 15 residues. Germline CDR1 is MNHEY and CDR2 is SVGAGI. The CDR3 spells CASSRNFIAGDTQYF. The CDR3 coding sequence is TGTGCCAGCAGCCGAAATTTTATAGCGGGAGATACGCAGTATTTT.